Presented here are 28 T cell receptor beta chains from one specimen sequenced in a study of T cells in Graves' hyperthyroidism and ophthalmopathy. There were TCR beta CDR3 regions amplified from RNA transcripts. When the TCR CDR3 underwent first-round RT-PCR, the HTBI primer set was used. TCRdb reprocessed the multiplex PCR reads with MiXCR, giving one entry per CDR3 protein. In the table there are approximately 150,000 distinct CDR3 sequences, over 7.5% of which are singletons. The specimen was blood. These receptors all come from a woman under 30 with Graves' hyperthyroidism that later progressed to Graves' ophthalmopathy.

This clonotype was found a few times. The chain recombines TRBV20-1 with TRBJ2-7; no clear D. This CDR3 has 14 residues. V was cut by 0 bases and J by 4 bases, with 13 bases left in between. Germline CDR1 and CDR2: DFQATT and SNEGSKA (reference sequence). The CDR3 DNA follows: TGCAGTGCTAGAGATGTCCAGGCCCCATACGAGCAGTACTTC. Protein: CSARDVQAPYEQYF.

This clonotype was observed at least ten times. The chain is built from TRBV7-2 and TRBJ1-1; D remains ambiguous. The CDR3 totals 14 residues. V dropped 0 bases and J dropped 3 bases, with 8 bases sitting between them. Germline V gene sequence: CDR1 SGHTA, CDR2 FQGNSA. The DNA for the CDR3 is TGTGCCAGCAGCTTAGCGCGCGAATACACTGAAGCTTTCTTT. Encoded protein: CASSLAREYTEAFF.

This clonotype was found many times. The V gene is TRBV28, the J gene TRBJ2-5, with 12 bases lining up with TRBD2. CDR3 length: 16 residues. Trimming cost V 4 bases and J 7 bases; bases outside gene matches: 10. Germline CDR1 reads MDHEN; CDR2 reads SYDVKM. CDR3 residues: CASSSATSGGHLTQYF. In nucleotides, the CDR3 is TGTGCCAGCAGTTCGGCGACTAGCGGGGGCCACTTGACCCAGTACTTC. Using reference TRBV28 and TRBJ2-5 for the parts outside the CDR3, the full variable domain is DVKVTQSSRYLVKRTGEKVFLECVQDMDHENMFWYRQDPGLGLRLIYFSYDVKMKEKGDIPEGYSVSREKKERFSLILESASTNQTSMYLCASSSATSGGHLTQYFGPGTRLLVL.

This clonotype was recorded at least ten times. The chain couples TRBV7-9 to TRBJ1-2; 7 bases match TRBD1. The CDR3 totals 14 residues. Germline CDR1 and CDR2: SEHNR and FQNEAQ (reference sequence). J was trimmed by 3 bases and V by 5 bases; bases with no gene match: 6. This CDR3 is CASSRFGTDYGYTF. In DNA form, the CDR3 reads TGTGCCAGCAGCCGATTCGGGACAGACTATGGCTACACCTTC.

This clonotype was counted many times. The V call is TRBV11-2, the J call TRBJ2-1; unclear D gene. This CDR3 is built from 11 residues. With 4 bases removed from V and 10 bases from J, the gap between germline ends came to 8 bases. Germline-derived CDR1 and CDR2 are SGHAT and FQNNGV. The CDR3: CASSSAHEQFF. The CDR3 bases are TGTGCCAGCAGCTCCGCCCACGAGCAGTTCTTC.

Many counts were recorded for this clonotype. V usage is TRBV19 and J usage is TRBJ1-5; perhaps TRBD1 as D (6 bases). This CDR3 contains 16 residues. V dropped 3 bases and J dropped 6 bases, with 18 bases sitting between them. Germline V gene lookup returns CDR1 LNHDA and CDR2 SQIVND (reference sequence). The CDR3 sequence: CASSISIQGRGQPQHF. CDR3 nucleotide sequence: TGTGCCAGTAGTATTTCGATACAGGGTCGGGGTCAGCCCCAGCATTTT. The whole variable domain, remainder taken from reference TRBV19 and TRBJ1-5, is DGGITQSPKYLFRKEGQNVTLSCEQNLNHDAMYWYRQDPGQGLRLIYYSQIVNDFQKGDIAEGYSVSREKKESFPLTVTSAQKNPTAFYLCASSISIQGRGQPQHFGDGTRLSIL.

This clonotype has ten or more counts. CDR3 amino acids: CATGTRRRETQYF. In DNA, the CDR3 is TGTGCCACCGGGACTAGGAGGAGAGAGACCCAGTACTTC. V is TRBV10-3 and J is TRBJ2-5; 8 nucleotides line up with TRBD2. Germline values: CDR1 ENHRY, CDR2 SYGVKD. Trimming took 10 bases from V and 4 from J; bases not matched to a gene: 8. CDR3 size: 13 residues.

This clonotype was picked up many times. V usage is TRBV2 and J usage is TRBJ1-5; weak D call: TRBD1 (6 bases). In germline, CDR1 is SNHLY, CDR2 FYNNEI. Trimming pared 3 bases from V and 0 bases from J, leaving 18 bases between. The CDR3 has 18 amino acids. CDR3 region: CASSDYRTASYSNQPQHF. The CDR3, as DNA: TGTGCCAGCAGTGATTACCGGACAGCGTCATATAGCAATCAGCCCCAGCATTTT.

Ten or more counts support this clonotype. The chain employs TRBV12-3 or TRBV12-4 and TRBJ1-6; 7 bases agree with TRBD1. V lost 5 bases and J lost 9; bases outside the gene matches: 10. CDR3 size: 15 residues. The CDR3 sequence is CASSISTGNGSPLHF. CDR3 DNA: TGTGCCAGCAGTATCTCGACAGGGAACGGTTCACCCCTCCACTTT.

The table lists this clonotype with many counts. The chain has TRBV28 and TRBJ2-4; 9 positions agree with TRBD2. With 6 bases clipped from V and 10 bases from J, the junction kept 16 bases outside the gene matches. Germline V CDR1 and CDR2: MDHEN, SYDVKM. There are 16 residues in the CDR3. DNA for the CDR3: TGTGCCAGCAGCCCGCGGGGGGGCCAAGTAGATCGGATTCAGTACTTC. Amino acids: CASSPRGGQVDRIQYF.

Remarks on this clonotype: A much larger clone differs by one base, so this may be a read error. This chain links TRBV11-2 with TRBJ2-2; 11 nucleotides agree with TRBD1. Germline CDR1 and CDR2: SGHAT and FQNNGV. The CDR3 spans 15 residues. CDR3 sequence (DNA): TGTGCCAGCAGCCCGGGACAGGGGGGGACCGGGGAGCCGTTTTTT. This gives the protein CASSPGQGGTGEPFF.

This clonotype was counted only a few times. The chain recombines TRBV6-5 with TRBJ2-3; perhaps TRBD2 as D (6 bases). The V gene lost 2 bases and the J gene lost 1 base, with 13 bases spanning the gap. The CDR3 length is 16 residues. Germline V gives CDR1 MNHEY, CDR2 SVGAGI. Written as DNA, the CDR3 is TGTGCCAGCAGTTACGCCCGGGACTGGGGCACAGATACGCAGTATTTT. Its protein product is CASSYARDWGTDTQYF.

The DNA of the CDR3 is TGTGCCAGTAGTCCAAGCCTCCGGGACAGGGGGTTAATCGGGGAGCTGTTTTTT. It encodes CASSPSLRDRGLIGELFF. The rearrangement uses TRBV19 and TRBJ2-2; 11 nucleotides match TRBD1. This CDR3 comprises 18 residues. V lost 5 bases to trimming and J lost 7 bases; unmatched junction nucleotides: 15. The germline V gene has CDR1 LNHDA and CDR2 SQIVND (reference sequence).

CDR3 sequence (DNA): TGCGCCAGCAGCCAAGACTTCGCGGGACAGGGAGACGAGCAGTACTTC. Translated, it gives CASSQDFAGQGDEQYF. The chain links TRBV4-1 to TRBJ2-7, with 9 bases matching TRBD1. The CDR3 loop spans 16 amino acids. V lost 0 bases and J lost 5; bases outside the gene matches: 8. CDR1 is MGHRA and CDR2 is YSYEKL in the germline V gene.

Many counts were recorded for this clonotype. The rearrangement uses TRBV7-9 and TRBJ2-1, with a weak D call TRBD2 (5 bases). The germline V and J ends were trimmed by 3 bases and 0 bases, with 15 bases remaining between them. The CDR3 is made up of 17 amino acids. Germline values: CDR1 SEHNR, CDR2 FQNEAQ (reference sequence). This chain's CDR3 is CASSFFFRGSSYNEQFF. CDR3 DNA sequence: TGTGCCAGCAGCTTCTTTTTCCGGGGTAGCTCCTACAATGAGCAGTTCTTC.

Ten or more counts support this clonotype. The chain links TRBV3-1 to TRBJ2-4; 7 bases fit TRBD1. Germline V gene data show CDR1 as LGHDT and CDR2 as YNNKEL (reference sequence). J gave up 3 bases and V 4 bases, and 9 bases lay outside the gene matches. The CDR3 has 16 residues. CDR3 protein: CASSPRGRGSKNIQYF. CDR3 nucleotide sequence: TGTGCCAGCAGCCCACGTGGCAGGGGGAGCAAAAACATTCAGTACTTC.

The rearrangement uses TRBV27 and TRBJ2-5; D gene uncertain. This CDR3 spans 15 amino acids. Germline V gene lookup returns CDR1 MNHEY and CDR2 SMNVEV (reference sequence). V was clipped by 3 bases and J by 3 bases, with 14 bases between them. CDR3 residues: CASSFGASLKETQYF. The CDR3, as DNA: TGTGCCAGCAGTTTTGGAGCAAGTCTAAAAGAGACCCAGTACTTC.

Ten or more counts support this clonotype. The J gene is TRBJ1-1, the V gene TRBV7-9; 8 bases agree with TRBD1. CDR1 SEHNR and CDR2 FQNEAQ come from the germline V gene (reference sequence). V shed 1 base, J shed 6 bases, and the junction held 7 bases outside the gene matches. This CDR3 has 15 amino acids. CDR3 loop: CASSLGYRGKAEAFF. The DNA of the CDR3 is TGTGCCAGCAGCTTAGGATACAGGGGGAAGGCTGAAGCTTTCTTT.

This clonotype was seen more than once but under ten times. The CDR3 reads CASSLTPSGTTGELFF. The CDR3 region has the DNA TGTGCCAGCAGTTTAACCCCTAGCGGGACAACCGGGGAGCTGTTTTTT. This sequence joins TRBV28 and TRBJ2-2; 9 nucleotides agree with TRBD2. The CDR3 is 16 residues long. Germline trimming cut 2 bases from V and 5 bases from J; bases unmatched to any gene: 6. Per germline, CDR1 MDHEN and CDR2 SYDVKM.

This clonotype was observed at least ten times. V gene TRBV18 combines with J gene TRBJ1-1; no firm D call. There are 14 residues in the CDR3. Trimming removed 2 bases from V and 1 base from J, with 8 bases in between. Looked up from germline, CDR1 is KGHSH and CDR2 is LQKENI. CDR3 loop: CASSPFEGNTEAFF. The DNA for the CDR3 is TGTGCCAGCTCACCATTTGAGGGGAACACTGAAGCTTTCTTT.

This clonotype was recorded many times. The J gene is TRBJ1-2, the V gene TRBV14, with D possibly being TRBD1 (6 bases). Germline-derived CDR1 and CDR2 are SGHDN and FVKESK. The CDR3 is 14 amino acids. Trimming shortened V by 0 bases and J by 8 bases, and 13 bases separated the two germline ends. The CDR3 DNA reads TGTGCCAGCAGCCAAGAAAAACAGGGTACCGGCTACACCTTC. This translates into CASSQEKQGTGYTF.

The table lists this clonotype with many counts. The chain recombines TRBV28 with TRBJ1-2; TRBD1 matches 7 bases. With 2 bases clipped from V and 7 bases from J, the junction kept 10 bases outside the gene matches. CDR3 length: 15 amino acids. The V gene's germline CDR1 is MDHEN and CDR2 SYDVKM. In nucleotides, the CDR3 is TGTGCCAGCAGTTTAGGAGGGGGCGCTTACTCTGGCTACACCTTC. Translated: CASSLGGGAYSGYTF.

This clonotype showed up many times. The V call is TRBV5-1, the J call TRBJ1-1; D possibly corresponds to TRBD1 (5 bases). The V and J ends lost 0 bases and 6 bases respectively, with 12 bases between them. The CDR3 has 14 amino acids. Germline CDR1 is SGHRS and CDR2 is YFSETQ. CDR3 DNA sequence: TGCGCCAGCAGCTTGGTGGCTGGGGGACCTGAAGCTTTCTTT. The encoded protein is CASSLVAGGPEAFF.

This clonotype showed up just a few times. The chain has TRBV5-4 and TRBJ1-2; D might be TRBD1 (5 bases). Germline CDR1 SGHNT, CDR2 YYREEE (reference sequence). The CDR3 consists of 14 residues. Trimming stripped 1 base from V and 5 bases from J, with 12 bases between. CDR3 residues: CASSLWAGTYGYTF. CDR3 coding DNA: TGTGCCAGCAGCTTGTGGGCCGGGACGTATGGCTACACCTTC.

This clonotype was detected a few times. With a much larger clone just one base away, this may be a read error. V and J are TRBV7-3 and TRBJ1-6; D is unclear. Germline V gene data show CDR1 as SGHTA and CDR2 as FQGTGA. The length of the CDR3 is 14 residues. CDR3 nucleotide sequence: TGTGTCAGCAGCACGGACGGATATAATTCACCCCTCCACTTT. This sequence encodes CVSSTDGYNSPLHF.

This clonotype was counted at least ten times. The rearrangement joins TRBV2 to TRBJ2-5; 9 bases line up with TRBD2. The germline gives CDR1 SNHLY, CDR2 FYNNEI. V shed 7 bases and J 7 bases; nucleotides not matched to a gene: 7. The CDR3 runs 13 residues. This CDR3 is CASTNPGLATQYF. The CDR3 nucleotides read TGTGCCAGCACGAACCCGGGACTAGCGACCCAGTACTTC.

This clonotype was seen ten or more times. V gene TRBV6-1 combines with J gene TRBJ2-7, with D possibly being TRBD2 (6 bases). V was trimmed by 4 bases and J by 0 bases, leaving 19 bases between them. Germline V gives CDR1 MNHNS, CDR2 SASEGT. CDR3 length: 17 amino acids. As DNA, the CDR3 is TGTGCCAGCAGTGTGGGACGCGGGGCAGGGAGCTCCTACGAGCAGTACTTC. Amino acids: CASSVGRGAGSSYEQYF.

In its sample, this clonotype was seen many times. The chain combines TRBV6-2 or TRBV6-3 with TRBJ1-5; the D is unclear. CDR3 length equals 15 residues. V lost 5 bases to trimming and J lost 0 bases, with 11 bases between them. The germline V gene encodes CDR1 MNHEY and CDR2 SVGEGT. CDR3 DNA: TGTGCCAGCAGTCGATCCCTTTATAGCAATCAGCCCCAGCATTTT. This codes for CASSRSLYSNQPQHF.